One and the same sample provided the 23 T cell receptor beta chains below, sequenced in a study of CD8 T cells in ankylosing spondylitis. Antigens for these TCRs are unknown. Regarding the study as a whole: A TCR beta motif made of eight highly homologous variants seemed typical of ankylosing spondylitis blood.

TCRdb re-analysed the 5' RACE reads in MiXCR, keeping a single row per CDR3 protein. The table lists approximately 540,000 distinct CDR3 sequences, roughly 12% of them singletons. Source material: blood, either unsorted or a sorted T cell fraction (not recorded which). All receptors come from a male donor with ankylosing spondylitis.

The rearrangement uses TRBV7-9 and TRBJ1-1, with D possibly TRBD1 on 5 matching bases. Germline V lookup: CDR1 SEHNR, CDR2 FQNEAQ (reference sequence). This CDR3 has 14 amino acids. V lost 5 bases and J 1 base, leaving 11 bases between the germline ends. CDR3 sequence: CASSVRVPNTEAFF. CDR3 DNA sequence: TGTGCCAGCAGCGTCAGGGTCCCGAACACTGAAGCTTTCTTT.

This clonotype has at least ten counts. The J gene is TRBJ2-1, the V gene TRBV5-6; D perhaps matches TRBD1 (5 bases). Germline V gene sequence: CDR1 SGHDT, CDR2 YYEEEE. Trimming shortened V by 4 bases and J by 2 bases, and 10 bases separated the two germline ends. There are 14 residues in the CDR3. The CDR3 loop reads CASSSRGAYNEQFF. CDR3 sequence (DNA): TGTGCCAGCAGCAGTAGGGGCGCCTACAATGAGCAGTTCTTC.

The V and J genes are TRBV5-6 and TRBJ2-7; TRBD2 agrees at 11 bases. With V trimmed by 5 bases and J by 4 bases, 5 bases remained unmatched. This CDR3 region has 14 residues. The germline CDR1 and CDR2 sequences are SGHDT and YYEEEE. CDR3 sequence: CASRLAGGLYEQYV. The CDR3 DNA reads as TGTGCCAGCAGGCTAGCGGGGGGATTATACGAGCAGTACGTC.

This clonotype was detected ten times or more. V and J are TRBV20-1 and TRBJ1-5, with a tentative D call TRBD1 (5 bases). The CDR3 runs to 15 residues. V was pared by 7 bases and J by 1 base, with 17 bases between. Germline V gene data show CDR1 as DFQATT and CDR2 as SNEGSKA (reference sequence). The CDR3 is CSVPTGGPSNQPQHF. CDR3 in DNA: TGCAGTGTTCCTACTGGGGGACCCAGCAATCAGCCCCAGCATTTT.

In its sample, this clonotype was seen many times. The rearrangement uses TRBV3-1 and TRBJ2-3; a weak D match, TRBD2 (5 bases). This CDR3 has 14 amino acids. Germline CDR1 LGHDT, CDR2 YNNKEL (reference sequence). Trimming left V 4 bases short and J 8 bases short, with 16 bases between. CDR3 nucleotides: TGTGCCAGCAGCCCCTCCGGTTGGGCGGGTACGCAGTATTTT. It specifies CASSPSGWAGTQYF.

The chain recombines TRBV2 with TRBJ2-1; TRBD2 might be the D (5 bases). Deletions cut 11 bases from V and 2 bases from J, with 19 bases between. Germline CDR1 reads SNHLY; CDR2 reads FYNNEI. The CDR3 runs to 15 residues. DNA for the CDR3: TGTGCCCTTAACGGAGGACTCTTAACCTACAATGAGCAGTTCTTC. It specifies CALNGGLLTYNEQFF.

This clonotype was recorded a few times. The CDR3, as DNA: TGTGCCACCAGCAGAGACAGTAGGGCCTACGAGCAGTACTTC. Its translation: CATSRDSRAYEQYF. The chain carries TRBV15 and TRBJ2-7; no firm D call. The CDR3 length is 14 residues. V was clipped by 0 bases and J by 2 bases, with 8 bases between them. Per germline, CDR1 LNHNV and CDR2 YYDKDF (reference sequence).

This clonotype has just a few counts. The V and J genes are TRBV20-1 and TRBJ1-6; no definite D call. V shed 0 bases and J shed 2 bases, with 5 bases lying between them. There are 14 residues in the CDR3. Germline V gene sequence: CDR1 DFQATT, CDR2 SNEGSKA (reference sequence). The CDR3 nucleotides are TGCAGTGCTAGAGAAGGCACCTATAATTCACCCCTCCACTTT. Amino acid sequence: CSAREGTYNSPLHF.

This clonotype came up many times. The chain has TRBV5-6 and TRBJ2-1; 10 bases agree with TRBD2. V lost 6 bases and J lost 3; bases outside the gene matches: 9. The CDR3 contains 16 residues. Germline assignment: CDR1 SGHDT and CDR2 YYEEEE. The CDR3 spells CASKKDSGRIYNEQFF. The CDR3 DNA reads as TGTGCCAGCAAAAAAGATAGCGGGAGGATCTACAATGAGCAGTTCTTC.

The rearrangement joins TRBV19 to TRBJ1-2; 7 bases map to TRBD1. The CDR3 is 12 amino acids. V gave up 6 bases and J gave up 8 bases; unmatched junction bases: 6. Germline V CDR1 and CDR2: LNHDA, SQIVND (reference sequence). The chain's CDR3 is CASRRGGGGYTF. The CDR3, as DNA: TGTGCCAGTAGGAGAGGGGGCGGAGGCTACACCTTC.

The rearrangement joins TRBV28 to TRBJ1-1; D might be TRBD1 (5 bases). This CDR3 is built from 15 residues. Germline values: CDR1 MDHEN, CDR2 SYDVKM. With 6 bases removed from V and 5 bases from J, the gap between germline ends came to 19 bases. This CDR3 is CASRPEGGGRTEAFF. In DNA form, the CDR3 reads TGTGCCAGCAGACCGGAAGGTGGGGGGAGGACTGAAGCTTTCTTT.

This clonotype has at least ten counts. The chain employs TRBV29-1 and TRBJ2-5; D assignment may be TRBD1 or TRBD2 (5 bases each). V lost 7 bases to trimming and J lost 2 bases, with 11 bases between them. This CDR3 has 12 residues. Germline V lookup: CDR1 SQVTM, CDR2 ANQGSEA. CDR3 residues: CSGGAEQETQYF. CDR3 DNA sequence: TGCAGCGGAGGGGCAGAACAAGAGACCCAGTACTTC.

There are a few counts of this clonotype. The chain has TRBV20-1 and TRBJ1-4, with D perhaps matching TRBD1 (6 bases). This CDR3 is 14 amino acids long. Trimming stripped 5 bases from V and 6 bases from J, with 16 bases between. Germline V gene data show CDR1 as DFQATT and CDR2 as SNEGSKA (reference sequence). The CDR3 nucleotides are TGCAGTGCTCCTCTGTGGGGGCGCGATGAAAAACTGTTTTTT. The encoded protein is CSAPLWGRDEKLFF.

V is TRBV27 and J is TRBJ1-2, with 10 bases lining up with TRBD1. J gave up 2 bases and V 6 bases, and 3 bases lay outside the gene matches. Germline V CDR1 and CDR2: MNHEY, SMNVEV (reference sequence). The CDR3 loop spans 14 amino acids. The CDR3 reads CASRTGGGNYGYTF. The DNA for the CDR3 is TGTGCCAGCAGGACAGGGGGCGGGAACTATGGCTACACCTTC.

This clonotype has more than one count but fewer than ten. V gene TRBV10-3 combines with J gene TRBJ2-3; 12 nucleotides match TRBD2. CDR3 size: 14 residues. With 8 bases clipped from V and 3 bases from J, the junction kept 3 bases outside the gene matches. Germline CDR1 ENHRY, CDR2 SYGVKD. The CDR3 loop reads CAIRTSGITDTQYF. In DNA, the CDR3 is TGTGCCATCCGGACTAGCGGGATAACAGATACGCAGTATTTT.

This clonotype turned up a few times. The chain uses TRBV20-1 and TRBJ2-1; TRBD2 might be the D (7 bases). V was clipped by 6 bases and J by 8 bases, with 26 bases between them. The CDR3 covers 16 residues. From germline, CDR1 is DFQATT and CDR2 SNEGSKA (reference sequence). In DNA form, the CDR3 reads TGCAGTGCAGACGGGGGGCCTTCTGGTTCCTTGTATGAGCAGTTCTTC. It specifies CSADGGPSGSLYEQFF.

This chain links TRBV27 with TRBJ1-2; 8 bases map to TRBD1. The trim removed 6 bases at V and 7 bases at J, leaving 13 bases unmatched. The CDR3 has 15 amino acids. Per the germline V gene, CDR1 is MNHEY and CDR2 is SMNVEV (reference sequence). The CDR3 nucleotides read TGTGCCAGCAGCCGATCGGACAGGGAGACCGGTGGCTACACCTTC. Its protein product is CASSRSDRETGGYTF.

This clonotype was seen only once. This chain joins TRBV20-1 and TRBJ2-5; 10 nucleotides match TRBD2. Germline V lookup: CDR1 DFQATT, CDR2 SNEGSKA (reference sequence). CDR3 length: 18 amino acids. The V and J ends lost 5 bases and 6 bases, in that order; junction bases with no gene match: 21. The DNA of the CDR3 is TGCAGTGCTCACTATTTGATTTGGACTAGCGGTTTCGGGCAGACCCAGTACTTC. Amino acids: CSAHYLIWTSGFGQTQYF.

This chain uses TRBV3-1 with TRBJ2-7; possible D gene TRBD1, 6 bases. The CDR3 covers 14 residues. V was clipped by 4 bases and J by 3 bases, with 13 bases between them. CDR1 LGHDT and CDR2 YNNKEL come from the germline V gene (reference sequence). The CDR3 bases are TGTGCCAGCAGCCCTGGGACACCTATCTACGAGCAGTACTTC. This sequence encodes CASSPGTPIYEQYF.

The chain employs TRBV7-2 and TRBJ2-7; D not certain. This CDR3 has 13 amino acids. V lost 4 bases and J lost 1, with 8 bases in between. Germline lookup yields CDR1 SGHTA and CDR2 FQGNSA. CDR3 in amino acids: CASSSANSYEQYF. The CDR3 DNA reads TGTGCCAGCAGCTCCGCCAATTCCTACGAGCAGTACTTC.

The chain recombines TRBV2 with TRBJ1-1; D gene uncertain. The CDR3 has 12 amino acids. V dropped 4 bases and J dropped 10 bases, with 13 bases sitting between them. Germline V gene data show CDR1 as SNHLY and CDR2 as FYNNEI. The CDR3 coding sequence is TGTGCCAGCAGTGGAGCTGGACTAGGAGCTTTCTTT. Encoded protein: CASSGAGLGAFF.

The chain carries TRBV7-9 and TRBJ2-3; 8 bases are a match to TRBD1. Germline CDR1 reads SEHNR; CDR2 reads FQNEAQ (reference sequence). The trim removed 1 base at V and 0 bases at J, leaving 0 bases unmatched. The CDR3 is made up of 15 amino acids. The CDR3 is CASSLGDRSTDTQYF. DNA for the CDR3: TGTGCCAGCAGCTTAGGGGACAGGAGCACAGATACGCAGTATTTT.

This clonotype was counted between two and nine times. V is TRBV29-1 and J is TRBJ2-1; D may be TRBD2 (5 bases). CDR3 length: 17 residues. CDR1 SQVTM and CDR2 ANQGSEA come from the germline V gene. The V gene lost 3 bases and the J gene lost 6 bases, with 24 bases spanning the gap. The CDR3, as DNA: TGCAGCGTTGAGCAAGCGGAAGAACACCGGGTTATCAATGAGCAGTTCTTC. Protein product: CSVEQAEEHRVINEQFF.